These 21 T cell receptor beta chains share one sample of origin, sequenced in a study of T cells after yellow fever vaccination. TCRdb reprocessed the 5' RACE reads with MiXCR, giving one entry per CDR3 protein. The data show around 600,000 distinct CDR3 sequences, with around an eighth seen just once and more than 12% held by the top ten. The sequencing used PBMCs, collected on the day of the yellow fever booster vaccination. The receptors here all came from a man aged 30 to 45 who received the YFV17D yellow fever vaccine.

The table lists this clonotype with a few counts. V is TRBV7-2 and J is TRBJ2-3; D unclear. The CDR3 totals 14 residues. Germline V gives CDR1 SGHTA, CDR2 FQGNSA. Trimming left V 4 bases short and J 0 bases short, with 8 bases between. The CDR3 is CASSWVSSTDTQYF. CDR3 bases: TGTGCCAGCAGCTGGGTCTCTAGCACAGATACGCAGTATTTT.

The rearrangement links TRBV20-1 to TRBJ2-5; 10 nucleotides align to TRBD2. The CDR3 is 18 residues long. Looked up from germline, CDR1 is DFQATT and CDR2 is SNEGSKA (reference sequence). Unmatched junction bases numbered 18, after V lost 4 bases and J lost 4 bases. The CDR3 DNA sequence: TGCAGTGCTATTCCAGCGGGAGGGCCTCGGGTTCTAGCAGAGACCCAGTACTTC. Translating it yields CSAIPAGGPRVLAETQYF.

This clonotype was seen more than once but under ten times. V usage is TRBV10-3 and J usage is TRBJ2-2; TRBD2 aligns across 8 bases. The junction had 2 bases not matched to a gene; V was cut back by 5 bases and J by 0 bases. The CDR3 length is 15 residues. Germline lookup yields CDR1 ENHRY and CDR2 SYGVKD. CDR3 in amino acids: CAISSGGTNTGELFF. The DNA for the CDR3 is TGTGCCATCAGTTCGGGGGGGACGAACACCGGGGAGCTGTTTTTT.

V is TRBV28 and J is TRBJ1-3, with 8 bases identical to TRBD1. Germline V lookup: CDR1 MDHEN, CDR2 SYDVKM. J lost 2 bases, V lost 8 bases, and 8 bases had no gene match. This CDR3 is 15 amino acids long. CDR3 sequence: CASHHNRGTGNTIYF. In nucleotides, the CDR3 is TGTGCCAGCCACCATAACAGGGGGACTGGAAACACCATATATTTT.

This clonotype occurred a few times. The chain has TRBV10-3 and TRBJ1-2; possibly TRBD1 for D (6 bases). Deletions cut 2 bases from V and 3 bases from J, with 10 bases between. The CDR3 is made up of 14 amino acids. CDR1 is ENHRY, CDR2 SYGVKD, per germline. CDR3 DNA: TGTGCCATCAGTGAGCGGGGGGCAGACTATGGCTACACCTTC. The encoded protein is CAISERGADYGYTF.

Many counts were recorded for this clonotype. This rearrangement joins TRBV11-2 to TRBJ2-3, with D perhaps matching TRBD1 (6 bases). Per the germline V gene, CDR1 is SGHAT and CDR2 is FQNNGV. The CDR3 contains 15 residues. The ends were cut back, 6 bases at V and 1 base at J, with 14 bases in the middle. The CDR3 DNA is TGTGCCAGCAGGTGGCCGGGACACCGCACAGATACGCAGTATTTT. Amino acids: CASRWPGHRTDTQYF.

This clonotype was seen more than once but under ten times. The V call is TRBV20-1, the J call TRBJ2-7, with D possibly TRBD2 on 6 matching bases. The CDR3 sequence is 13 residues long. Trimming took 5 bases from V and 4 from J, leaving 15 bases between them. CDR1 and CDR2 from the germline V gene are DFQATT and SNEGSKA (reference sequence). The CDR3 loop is CSAGGMRDYEQYF. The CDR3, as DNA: TGCAGTGCTGGCGGGATGCGGGATTACGAGCAGTACTTC.

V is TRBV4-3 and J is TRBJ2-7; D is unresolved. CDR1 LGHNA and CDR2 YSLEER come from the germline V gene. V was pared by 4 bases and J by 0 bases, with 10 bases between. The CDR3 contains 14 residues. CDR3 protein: CASSRAWRSYEQYF. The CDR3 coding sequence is TGCGCCAGCAGCCGGGCATGGCGCTCCTACGAGCAGTACTTC.

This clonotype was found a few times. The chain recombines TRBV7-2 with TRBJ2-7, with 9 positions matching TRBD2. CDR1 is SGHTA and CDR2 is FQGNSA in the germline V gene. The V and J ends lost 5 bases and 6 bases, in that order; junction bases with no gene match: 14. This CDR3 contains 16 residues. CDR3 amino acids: CASSPEPLAGLSEQYF. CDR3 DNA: TGTGCCAGCAGCCCAGAACCCCTAGCGGGATTGTCCGAGCAGTACTTC.

The CDR3 loop is CASLGRGREYEQYF. The CDR3 nucleotides are TGTGCCAGCCTGGGGCGGGGACGGGAGTACGAGCAGTACTTC. The J gene is TRBJ2-7, the V gene TRBV25-1; maybe TRBD2 (6 bases). The CDR3 consists of 14 residues. Trimming removed 8 bases from V and 4 bases from J, with 18 bases in between. Germline assignment: CDR1 MGHDK and CDR2 SYGVNS.

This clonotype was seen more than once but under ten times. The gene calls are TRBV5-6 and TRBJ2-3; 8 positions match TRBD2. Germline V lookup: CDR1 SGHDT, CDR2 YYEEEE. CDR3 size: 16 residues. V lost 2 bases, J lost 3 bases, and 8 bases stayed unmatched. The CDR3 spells CASSFPTAGVTDTQYF. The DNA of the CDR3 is TGTGCCAGCAGCTTCCCGACAGCGGGAGTGACAGATACGCAGTATTTT.

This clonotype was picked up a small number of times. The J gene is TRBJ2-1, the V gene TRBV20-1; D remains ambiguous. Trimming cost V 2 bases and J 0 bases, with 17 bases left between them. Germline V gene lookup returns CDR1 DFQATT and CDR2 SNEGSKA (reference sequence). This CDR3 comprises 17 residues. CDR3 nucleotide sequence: TGCAGTGCTAGATCATTCGTCGGAGTAGACTCCTACAATGAGCAGTTCTTC. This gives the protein CSARSFVGVDSYNEQFF.

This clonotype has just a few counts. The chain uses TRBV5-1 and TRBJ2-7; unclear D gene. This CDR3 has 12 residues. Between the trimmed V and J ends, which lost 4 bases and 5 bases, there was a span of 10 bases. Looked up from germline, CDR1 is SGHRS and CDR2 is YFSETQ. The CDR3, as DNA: TGCGCCAGCAGCGACCTTTTCGACGAGCAGTACTTC. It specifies CASSDLFDEQYF.

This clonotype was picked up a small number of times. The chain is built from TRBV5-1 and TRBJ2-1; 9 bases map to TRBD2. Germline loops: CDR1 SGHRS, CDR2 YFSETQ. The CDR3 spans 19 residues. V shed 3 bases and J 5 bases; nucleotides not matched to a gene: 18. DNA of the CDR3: TGCGCCAGCAGCTCCAGGTCGGGGAGACTAGCGGCTCGGAACAATGAGCAGTTCTTC. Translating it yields CASSSRSGRLAARNNEQFF.

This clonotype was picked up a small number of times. CDR3 residues: CSVEGDHLASYEQYF. CDR3 nucleotides: TGCAGCGTTGAAGGGGACCATTTAGCGTCCTACGAGCAGTACTTC. This chain joins TRBV29-1 and TRBJ2-7; D tentatively fits TRBD1 or TRBD2 (5 bases each). CDR1 and CDR2 from the germline V gene are SQVTM and ANQGSEA. Trimming removed 1 base at V and 1 base at J, with 14 bases between. The CDR3 is 15 residues long.

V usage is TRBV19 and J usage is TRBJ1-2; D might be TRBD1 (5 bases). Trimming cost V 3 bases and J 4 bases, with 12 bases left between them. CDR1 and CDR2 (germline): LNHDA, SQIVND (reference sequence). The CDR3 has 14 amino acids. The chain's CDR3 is CASSMTALSYGYTF. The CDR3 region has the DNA TGTGCCAGTAGTATGACAGCTTTATCCTATGGCTACACCTTC.

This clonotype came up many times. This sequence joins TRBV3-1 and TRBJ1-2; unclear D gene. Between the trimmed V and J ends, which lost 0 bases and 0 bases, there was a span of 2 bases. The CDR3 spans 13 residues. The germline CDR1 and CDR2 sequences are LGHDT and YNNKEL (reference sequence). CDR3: CASSQDPNYGYTF. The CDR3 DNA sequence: TGTGCCAGCAGCCAAGATCCTAACTATGGCTACACCTTC.

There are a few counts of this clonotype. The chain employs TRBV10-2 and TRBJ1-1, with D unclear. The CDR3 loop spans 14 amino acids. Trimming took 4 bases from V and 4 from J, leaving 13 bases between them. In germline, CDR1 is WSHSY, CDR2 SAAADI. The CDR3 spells CASSVDPGITEAFF. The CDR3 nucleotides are TGCGCCAGCAGTGTGGATCCTGGGATCACTGAAGCTTTCTTT.

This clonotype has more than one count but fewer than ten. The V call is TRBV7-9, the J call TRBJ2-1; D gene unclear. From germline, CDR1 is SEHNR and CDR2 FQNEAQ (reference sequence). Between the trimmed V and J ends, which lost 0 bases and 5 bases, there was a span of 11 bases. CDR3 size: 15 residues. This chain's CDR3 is CASSLALVGNNEQFF. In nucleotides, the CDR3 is TGTGCCAGCAGCTTAGCGCTCGTAGGGAACAATGAGCAGTTCTTC.

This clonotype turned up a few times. CDR3 DNA: TGCAGTGCTAGTGCCCTCGGGGGTGCGAATTCACCCCTCCACTTT. This translates into CSASALGGANSPLHF. The V call is TRBV20-1, the J call TRBJ1-6, with a tentative D call TRBD1 (5 bases). CDR1 is DFQATT and CDR2 is SNEGSKA in the germline V gene (reference sequence). CDR3 length: 15 amino acids. Trimming removed 3 bases from V and 7 bases from J, with 16 bases in between.

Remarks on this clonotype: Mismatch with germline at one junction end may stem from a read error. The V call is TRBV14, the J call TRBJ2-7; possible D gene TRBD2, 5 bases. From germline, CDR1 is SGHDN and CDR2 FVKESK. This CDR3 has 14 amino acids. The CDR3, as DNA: TGTGCCAGCAGCCAAGCCGGGGTCTCCTTCGAGCAGTACTTC. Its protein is CASSQAGVSFEQYF.